This TCR beta chain stems from a study of CD8 T cells in Susac syndrome. TCR beta from blood CD8+ and CD4+ T cells was sequenced. Control patients had untreated stable or active relapsing-remitting multiple sclerosis by revised McDonald criteria. RNA, at about 0.45 to 1 ug, was reverse transcribed with random hexamers. Amplification of TCR beta CDR3 across 54 Vbeta and 13 Jbeta was performed with immunoSEQ multiplex PCR. TCRdb analysed the immunoSEQ multiplex PCR reads with MiXCR anew, one entry per CDR3 protein. Of 300,000 or so distinct CDR3 sequences listed, roughly 94% are singletons. This CDR3 is 18 amino acids long. After removal of 1 base from V and 1 base from J, the junction contained 12 bases not matched to a gene. Germline V gene lookup returns CDR1 LGHNA and CDR2 YNFKEQ.

The TCR sequence derives from a human donor with multiple sclerosis. The sequenced sample consisted of CD4+ T cells from PBMCs. This chain joins TRBV4-2 and TRBJ2-7, with 8 bases lining up with TRBD2. The CDR3 here is CASSQGGRGAGASYEQYF. The CDR3 DNA reads as TGTGCCAGCAGCCAAGGCGGGCGGGGGGCGGGAGCATCCTACGAGCAGTACTTC.